Sequencing of this TCR beta chain was carried out in a study of shared clonotypes between healthy human individuals. Findings and caveats of the study: Generally, naive subsets came out with larger estimated richness than memory subsets. Only a few donors were included, so the genetic and exposure-history diversity represented was limited. Generation probabilities were higher for clonotypes shared across all four sorted-subset donors than for unshared ones.

Data came from immunoSEQ multiplex PCR; TCRdb stores just in-frame clones and leaves some out. Of about 2.1 million clones detected, 90% to 95% appear once; the ten largest clones hold about 1.6%. In the case of this clone: Its antigen is unknown. The germline gene is not matched at one end of the junction; a read error may be the cause.

Germline V CDR1 and CDR2: MNHNS, SASEGT. The CDR3 runs to 15 residues. CD45RO negativity and positive selection for CCR7 defined naive CD8 cells, a population that excluded terminally differentiated effector memory CD45RA+ cells. Recent acute infections and vaccinations were absent in the healthy HIV-negative adult donors. This receptor was identified in a man aged 18 to 29 in good health. Some clones in this sample may be carry-over from other donors' samples. The rearrangement uses TRBV6-1 and TRBJ2-7; D remains unclear. Material: naive CD8+ T cells from PBMCs. CDR3 loop: CASTELTFPPSEQYF. The CDR3 DNA reads as TGTGCCAGCACTGAACTGACATTCCCCCCGTCCGAGCAGTACTTC.